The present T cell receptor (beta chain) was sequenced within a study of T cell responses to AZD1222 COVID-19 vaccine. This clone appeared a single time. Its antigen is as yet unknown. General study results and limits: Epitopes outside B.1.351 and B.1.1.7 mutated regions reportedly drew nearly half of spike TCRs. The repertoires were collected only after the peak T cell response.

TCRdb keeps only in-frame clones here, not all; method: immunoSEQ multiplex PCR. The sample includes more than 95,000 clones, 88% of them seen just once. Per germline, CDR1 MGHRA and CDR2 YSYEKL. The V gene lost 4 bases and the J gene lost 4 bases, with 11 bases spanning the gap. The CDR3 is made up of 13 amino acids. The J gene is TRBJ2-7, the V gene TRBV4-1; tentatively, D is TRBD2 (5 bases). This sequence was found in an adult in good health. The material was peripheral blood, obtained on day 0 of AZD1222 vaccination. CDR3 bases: TGCGCCAGCAGCCCCGGACTCTCGTACGAGCAGTACTTC. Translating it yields CASSPGLSYEQYF.